This TCR beta chain was identified during a study of blood T cell repertoires in COVID-19. Some clones are missing from TCRdb's copy, which holds only in-frame ones; the method was immunoSEQ multiplex PCR. The sample lists some 85,000 clones; 75% to 90% were seen once. CDR1 is SGHRS, CDR2 YFSETQ, per germline. The ends lost 4 bases at V and 4 bases at J; junction bases unmatched: 7. The CDR3 totals 16 residues. The J gene is TRBJ2-7, the V gene TRBV5-1; 14 positions match TRBD2. The source material was peripheral blood. The TCR comes from an elderly woman with acute or convalescent COVID-19. The CDR3 loop reads CASSLGLAGDLYEQYF. The CDR3 DNA sequence: TGCGCCAGCAGCCTGGGACTAGCGGGAGACTTGTACGAGCAGTACTTC.